The 7 T cell receptor beta chains listed next were all sequenced from one sample in a study of T-cell reconstitution after alpha-beta-depleted transplantation in children. The authors prepared the TCRbeta library with unique molecular identifiers. MiXCR was run by TCRdb on the PCR reads, yielding one entry per CDR3 protein. The sample yields under 250,000 distinct CDR3 sequences, 20% to 30% seen once. Sequenced here: PBMCs, mostly from graft donor cells, sampled 360 days after TCRalphabeta/CD19-depleted stem cell transplant. These receptors were collected from a female patient aged 2-9 years who had a stem cell transplant for congenital amegakaryocytic thrombocytopenia, so the T cells may come from the graft donor.

The chain carries TRBV28 and TRBJ1-1; TRBD1 aligns across 8 bases. Germline values: CDR1 MDHEN, CDR2 SYDVKM. The CDR3 runs 17 residues. V trimming: 6 bases; J trimming: 3 bases; junction bases outside the gene matches: 15. CDR3 residues: CASRREWGTGLYTEAFF. For the CDR3, the DNA is TGTGCCAGCAGACGAGAGTGGGGGACAGGCCTTTACACTGAAGCTTTCTTT.

This clonotype has at least ten counts. The V and J genes are TRBV29-1 and TRBJ2-7; D is undetermined. The CDR3 totals 9 residues. V was pared by 6 bases and J by 6 bases, with 6 bases between. The V gene's germline CDR1 is SQVTM and CDR2 ANQGSEA. CDR3 loop: CSVVSEQYF. The CDR3 coding sequence is TGCAGCGTGGTTTCCGAGCAGTACTTC.

This clonotype was observed a few times. The rearrangement links TRBV10-3 to TRBJ2-5; perhaps TRBD1 as D (6 bases). Germline V gene data show CDR1 as ENHRY and CDR2 as SYGVKD. Trimming removed 2 bases from V and 3 bases from J, with 7 bases in between. The CDR3 sequence is 13 residues long. CDR3 sequence: CAISEGGEETQYF. The CDR3, as DNA: TGTGCCATCAGTGAGGGGGGCGAAGAGACCCAGTACTTC.

The chain joins TRBV20-1 to TRBJ2-7; D gene uncertain. CDR1 and CDR2 (germline): DFQATT, SNEGSKA (reference sequence). V was trimmed by 6 bases and J by 3 bases, leaving 15 bases between them. This CDR3 contains 13 residues. CDR3 region: CSANYAVNYEQYF. CDR3 bases: TGCAGTGCCAATTACGCTGTTAACTACGAGCAGTACTTC.

The V and J genes are TRBV7-3 and TRBJ1-2; maybe TRBD1 (6 bases). This CDR3 region has 13 residues. Per germline, CDR1 SGHTA and CDR2 FQGTGA. Trimming pared 2 bases from V and 6 bases from J, leaving 10 bases between. The DNA of the CDR3 is TGTGCCAGCAGCTTACTCCCAGGGGATGGCTACACCTTC. It is translated as CASSLLPGDGYTF.

This clonotype was seen only a few times. This chain links TRBV12-3 or TRBV12-4 with TRBJ2-3; D is uncertain. Trimming cost V 7 bases and J 1 base, with 15 bases left between them. The CDR3 consists of 15 residues. In DNA, the CDR3 is TGTGCCAGCACCCAGAGAGGTCGGGGCACAGATACGCAGTATTTT. This encodes CASTQRGRGTDTQYF.

This clonotype was recorded at least ten times. The chain recombines TRBV12-3 or TRBV12-4 with TRBJ2-3; D possibly corresponds to TRBD1 (5 bases). CDR3 length equals 12 residues. Trimming stripped 6 bases from V and 5 bases from J, with 9 bases between. CDR3 amino acids: CASSQGLDTQYF. CDR3 nucleotide sequence: TGTGCCAGCAGCCAGGGCCTAGATACGCAGTATTTT.